A selection of T cell receptor beta chains follows, all from one sample in a study of blood T cell repertoires in COVID-19. Clones were sequenced by immunoSEQ multiplex PCR, and TCRdb holds only the in-frame ones, with some missing. The sample shows tens of thousands of clones, about nine tenths of them seen only once. Input material: peripheral blood. These TCRs come from a man in his forties or fifties with active COVID-19. The CDR3 runs from the conserved cysteine through the conserved F or W. A D gene is named only where the DNA matches it firmly. A row's size may be missing; if present it is once, few, many or a size class.

J: TRBJ2-4; D: .; V: TRBV28; size: .; CDR3: CASSHAGKGPKNIQYF; DNA: TGTGCCAGCAGTCACGCAGGGAAAGGGCCCAAAAACATTCAGTACTTC
J: TRBJ2-1; D: TRBD2; V: TRBV28; size: .; CDR3: CASSPLAGGPYNEQFF; DNA: TGTGCCAGCAGTCCCCTAGCGGGAGGGCCCTACAATGAGCAGTTCTTC
J: TRBJ2-5; D: TRBD1; V: TRBV19; size: .; CDR3: CASAWDSQETQYF; DNA: TGTGCCAGTGCGTGGGACAGCCAAGAGACCCAGTACTTC
J: TRBJ2-3; D: TRBD2; V: TRBV28; size: .; CDR3: CASGYAAGGDTQYF; DNA: TGTGCCAGCGGGTACGCGGCGGGAGGAGATACGCAGTATTTT
J: TRBJ2-1; D: .; V: TRBV6-4; size: .; CDR3: CASSFRDSNYNEQFF; DNA: TGTGCCAGCAGTTTCCGGGACTCTAACTACAATGAGCAGTTCTTC
J: TRBJ2-3; D: TRBD2; V: TRBV6-6; size: once; CDR3: CASSWTSGSLDTQYF; DNA: TGTGCCAGCAGTTGGACTAGCGGGAGTCTAGATACGCAGTATTTT
J: TRBJ2-5; D: TRBD1; V: TRBV24-1; size: .; CDR3: CATRPTGQETQYF; DNA: TGTGCCACCAGACCGACAGGGCAAGAGACCCAGTACTTC
J: TRBJ2-1; D: .; V: TRBV29-1; size: .; CDR3: CSVVASWVDNEQFF; DNA: TGCAGCGTTGTCGCTAGCTGGGTAGACAATGAGCAGTTCTTC
J: TRBJ1-3; D: .; V: TRBV2; size: .; CDR3: CASSEEPGRASYGNTIYF; DNA: TGTGCCAGCAGTGAAGAGCCAGGGAGGGCGTCGTATGGAAACACCATATATTTT
J: TRBJ2-2; D: .; V: TRBV28; size: .; CDR3: CASSFRVMGTGELFF; DNA: TGTGCCAGCAGTTTCAGGGTGATGGGCACCGGGGAGCTGTTTTTT
J: TRBJ2-3; D: TRBD2; V: TRBV27; size: once; CDR3: CASSPRTSATTDTQYF; DNA: TGTGCCAGCAGTCCGCGGACTAGCGCGACCACAGATACGCAGTATTTT
J: TRBJ2-1; D: .; V: TRBV7-3; size: once; CDR3: CASSSQSSAGLEQFF; DNA: TGTGCCAGCAGCTCCCAATCCTCGGCAGGTCTTGAGCAGTTCTTC
J: TRBJ2-7; D: TRBD2; V: TRBV11-3; size: few; CDR3: CASSSGLAGWEQYF; DNA: TGTGCCAGCAGTTCAGGACTAGCGGGATGGGAGCAGTACTTC
J: TRBJ1-5; D: .; V: TRBV12-3/TRBV12-4; size: .; CDR3: CASSLAGAQPQHF; DNA: TGTGCCAGCAGTTTAGCAGGGGCTCAGCCCCAGCATTTT
J: TRBJ2-1; D: TRBD2; V: TRBV18; size: .; CDR3: CASSPVSLAGNYNEQFF; DNA: TGTGCCAGCTCACCAGTGAGCCTAGCGGGAAACTACAATGAGCAGTTCTTC
J: TRBJ2-3; D: .; V: TRBV12-3/TRBV12-4; size: .; CDR3: CASSFSTDTQYF; DNA: TGTGCCAGCAGCTTCAGCACAGATACGCAGTATTTT
J: TRBJ2-7; D: TRBD1; V: TRBV24-1; size: .; CDR3: CGPPEDRYEQYF; DNA: TGCGGCCCCCCGGAGGACAGGTACGAGCAGTACTTC
J: TRBJ1-6; D: TRBD1; V: TRBV4-1; size: .; CDR3: CASSVTGVSSPLHF; DNA: TGCGCCAGCAGCGTGACAGGGGTATCCTCACCCCTCCACTTT
J: TRBJ1-2; D: TRBD1; V: TRBV6-2/TRBV6-3; size: .; CDR3: CASSGTGKGWSYTF; DNA: TGTGCCAGCAGTGGGACAGGGAAAGGCTGGAGCTACACCTTC
J: TRBJ1-1; D: .; V: TRBV20-1; size: .; CDR3: CSEIRGTEAFF; DNA: TGCAGTGAGATCAGGGGCACTGAAGCTTTCTTT